The T cell receptor beta chain described here comes from a study of radiation and T cells in renal cell carcinoma. Study findings and constraints: Without pretreatment biopsies, baseline tumor clonotype presence was undetermined. Top tumor clonotypes rose in blood 2 weeks post-radiation, then contracted.

A note on this clone: Its antigen is as yet unknown.

V was pared by 6 bases and J by 3 bases, with 10 bases of the junction left unmatched. CDR3 size: 15 residues. Germline loops: CDR1 MDHEN, CDR2 SYDVKM. The time point here: blood 4 weeks post-SBRT, at nephrectomy. Sample treatment: 15 Gy SBRT to primary tumor, nephrectomy 4 weeks later. Nephrectomy followed 15 Gy stereotactic body radiation by 4 weeks. TCRdb's table, derived via immunoSEQ multiplex PCR, lists solely in-frame clones and lacks some. The data hold approximately 150,000 clones, with roughly 90% observed a single time. Sequencing was performed on blood, taken from a patient whose treatment included radiotherapy and nephrectomy. The TCR was taken from a woman aged 45 to 65 with renal cell carcinoma. The rearrangement uses TRBV28 and TRBJ2-7; 8 bases match TRBD2. The DNA for the CDR3 is TGTGCCAGCAGGTCTTTAGCGGGACGTTACTACGAGCAGTACTTC. Residues: CASRSLAGRYYEQYF.